This T cell receptor (beta chain) was recovered during a study of CD8+ T cells in alopecia areata. As for the study in general: Among treated patients, oral tofacitinib was administered at 5 to 10 mg twice daily.

RNA extraction was followed by reverse transcription into cDNA, which acted as the sequencing template. Libraries were prepared by immunoSEQ multiplex PCR; TCRdb keeps only in-frame clonotypes and omits some of them. The sample consists of about 150,000 clones, over 70% of them appearing once. Collection of lesional scalp punch biopsies and peripheral blood was performed in alopecia areata patients. Trimming took 4 bases from V and 6 from J; bases not matched to a gene: 8. The CDR3 is made up of 14 amino acids. CDR1 is SQVTM and CDR2 is ANQGSEA in the germline V gene. Sequencing was performed on CD8+ T cells sorted from blood, taken at week 0. This TCR came from a human donor with alopecia areata. V is TRBV29-1 and J is TRBJ2-3; the match to TRBD2 covers 9 bases. CDR3 loop: CSVGRASGTDTQYF. The CDR3 DNA is TGCAGCGTTGGGAGGGCTAGCGGGACGGATACGCAGTATTTT.